One sample yielded the 18 T cell receptor beta chains listed below, sequenced in a study of OX40 agonist ivuxolimab in advanced cancers. The data were produced by immunoSEQ multiplex PCR, yet TCRdb's version contains in-frame clones alone and is incomplete. Of about 55,000 clones listed, 77% are singletons. Material: CD4+ or CD8+ T cells sorted from blood, obtained in a trial of the OX40 agonist ivuxolimab. Receptors were obtained from an adult with an advanced solid tumor such as melanoma, head and neck, liver or kidney cancer.

The J gene is TRBJ1-3, the V gene TRBV7-6, with D possibly being TRBD1 (6 bases). Trimming left V 1 base short and J 1 base short, with 8 bases between. The CDR3 consists of 15 residues. Germline assignment: CDR1 SGHVS and CDR2 FNYEAQ. The CDR3 reads CASSLVGTSGNTIYF. The CDR3 DNA follows: TGTGCCAGCAGCTTAGTAGGGACATCTGGAAACACCATATATTTT.

The chain combines TRBV11-2 with TRBJ2-4, with unresolved D. The CDR3 loop spans 13 amino acids. Trimming removed 6 bases at V and 7 bases at J, with 13 bases between. Germline lookup yields CDR1 SGHAT and CDR2 FQNNGV. The CDR3 sequence: CASRGSTGNIQYF. The CDR3 nucleotides are TGTGCCAGCAGGGGATCGACTGGGAACATTCAGTACTTC. Together with reference TRBV11-2 and TRBJ2-4, the CDR3 gives the full variable domain: EAGVAQSPRYKIIEKRQSVAFWCNPISGHATLYWYQQILGQGPKLLIQFQNNGVVDDSQLPKDRFSAERLKGVDSTLKIQPAKLEDSAVYLCASRGSTGNIQYFGAGTRLSVL.

This chain links TRBV19 with TRBJ1-1, with 11 bases fitting TRBD1. CDR3 size: 17 residues. V was clipped by 3 bases and J by 3 bases; unmatched bases: 9. Per germline, CDR1 LNHDA and CDR2 SQIVND (reference sequence). This chain's CDR3 is CASSIVGQGARDTEAFF. CDR3 coding DNA: TGTGCCAGTAGTATCGTTGGACAGGGGGCTCGGGACACTGAAGCTTTCTTT. Together with reference TRBV19 and TRBJ1-1, the CDR3 gives the full variable domain: DGGITQSPKYLFRKEGQNVTLSCEQNLNHDAMYWYRQDPGQGLRLIYYSQIVNDFQKGDIAEGYSVSREKKESFPLTVTSAQKNPTAFYLCASSIVGQGARDTEAFFGQGTRLTVV.

J is TRBJ1-1 and V is TRBV15; TRBD1 matches at 9 bases. V was pared by 4 bases and J by 2 bases, with 2 bases of the junction left unmatched. Germline CDR1 is LNHNV and CDR2 is YYDKDF (reference sequence). CDR3 length: 14 residues. DNA for the CDR3: TGTGCCACCAGCAAGGGACAGGGCAACACTGAAGCTTTCTTT. It translates to CATSKGQGNTEAFF.

J is TRBJ2-3 and V is TRBV4-1; TRBD1 might be the D (6 bases). The CDR3 has 15 residues. Germline-derived CDR1 and CDR2 are MGHRA and YSYEKL. Trimming took off 2 bases at V and 3 bases at J, with 12 bases between the two ends. This CDR3 is CASSQYLGTTDTQYF. Here the CDR3 DNA reads TGCGCCAGCAGCCAATATCTGGGGACAACAGATACGCAGTATTTT.

Points on this clone: A read error is possible here, since a much larger clone lies one base away. This chain uses TRBV7-9 with TRBJ1-1, with 7 bases that match TRBD1. The CDR3 is 13 amino acids. CDR1 and CDR2 (germline): SEHNR, FQNEAQ (reference sequence). After removal of 5 bases from V and 1 base from J, the junction contained 1 base not matched to a gene. The CDR3 region is CASSRQGNTEAFF. CDR3 coding DNA: TGTGCCAGCAGCCGACAGGGGAACACTGAAGCTTTCTTT.

The V and J genes are TRBV11-2 and TRBJ1-1, with a tentative D call TRBD1 (5 bases). This CDR3 is 16 amino acids long. Trimming stripped 1 base from V and 4 bases from J, with 16 bases between. Germline CDR1 and CDR2: SGHAT and FQNNGV. The CDR3 spells CASSLGSTGWSTEAFF. DNA of the CDR3: TGTGCCAGCAGCTTAGGTTCCACAGGATGGAGCACTGAAGCTTTCTTT.

The chain carries TRBV5-1 and TRBJ2-7; 11 nucleotides align to TRBD1. With V trimmed by 4 bases and J by 6 bases, 9 bases remained unmatched. Germline V lookup: CDR1 SGHRS, CDR2 YFSETQ. This CDR3 has 15 residues. Here the CDR3 reads CASSIGTGGSLEQYF. CDR3 nucleotides: TGCGCCAGCAGCATAGGGACAGGGGGTTCCCTCGAGCAGTACTTC.

The rearrangement links TRBV7-9 to TRBJ1-5; 7 bases map to TRBD1. Germline V gives CDR1 SEHNR, CDR2 FQNEAQ (reference sequence). Germline trimming cut 2 bases from V and 5 bases from J; bases unmatched to any gene: 6. The CDR3 covers 15 residues. This chain's CDR3 is CASSLSRDSYQPQHF. In nucleotides, the CDR3 is TGTGCCAGCAGCTTATCCCGGGACAGCTATCAGCCCCAGCATTTT. The whole variable domain, filled in from reference TRBV7-9 and TRBJ1-5, reads DTGVSQNPRHKITKRGQNVTFRCDPISEHNRLYWYRQTLGQGPEFLTYFQNEAQLEKSRLLSDRFSAERPKGSFSTLEIQRTEQGDSAMYLCASSLSRDSYQPQHFGDGTRLSIL.

V usage is TRBV7-9 and J usage is TRBJ2-5, with 16 bases matching TRBD2. Germline CDR1 reads SEHNR; CDR2 reads FQNEAQ (reference sequence). J was trimmed by 4 bases and V by 4 bases; bases with no gene match: 6. The length of the CDR3 is 17 residues. CDR3 DNA sequence: TGTGCCAGCAGCTCGGGACTAGCGGGAGGGCCTGGAGAGACCCAGTACTTC. Its protein product is CASSSGLAGGPGETQYF.

DNA for the CDR3: TGTGCCACCAGCACAGGGTGGGGGTTTGAAGCTTTCTTT. It codes for CATSTGWGFEAFF. The rearrangement uses TRBV15 and TRBJ1-1, with a tentative D call TRBD1 (5 bases). The CDR3 length is 13 residues. Trimming pared 4 bases from V and 7 bases from J, leaving 13 bases between. The germline gives CDR1 LNHNV, CDR2 YYDKDF (reference sequence). The full variable domain, completed using reference TRBV15 and TRBJ1-1, is DAMVIQNPRYQVTQFGKPVTLSCSQTLNHNVMYWYQQKSSQAPKLLFHYYDKDFNNEADTPDNFQSRRPNTSFCFLDIRSPGLGDTAMYLCATSTGWGFEAFFGQGTRLTVV.

About this clone itself: The same CDR3 can be traced to other DNA sequences in this sample. The chain recombines TRBV4-3 with TRBJ1-1; D not certain. The CDR3 loop spans 14 amino acids. Trimming removed 4 bases from V and 0 bases from J, with 9 bases in between. Germline V CDR1 and CDR2: LGHNA, YSLEER. CDR3 loop: CASSLGGLNTEAFF. The CDR3 DNA reads TGCGCCAGCAGCCTCGGAGGCCTGAACACTGAAGCTTTCTTT.

The chain links TRBV4-3 to TRBJ1-2, with D hard to call. The CDR3 length is 13 residues. The germline V gene has CDR1 LGHNA and CDR2 YSLEER. V was trimmed by 0 bases and J by 8 bases, leaving 10 bases between them. The CDR3 reads CASSQDLPGGYTF. In DNA, the CDR3 is TGCGCCAGCAGCCAAGACCTGCCGGGGGGCTACACCTTC.

J is TRBJ1-1 and V is TRBV7-2; TRBD1 aligns across 8 bases. There are 14 residues in the CDR3. The V segment lost 7 bases and the J segment 6 bases; nucleotides outside the gene matches: 10. The germline gives CDR1 SGHTA, CDR2 FQGNSA. CDR3 DNA: TGTGCCAGCACCGCTCTGACAGGGGTATCTGAAGCTTTCTTT. It encodes CASTALTGVSEAFF.

This chain joins TRBV7-3 and TRBJ2-7; 9 nucleotides line up with TRBD2. This CDR3 comprises 22 residues. V lost 0 bases, J lost 2 bases, and 23 bases stayed unmatched. In germline, CDR1 is SGHTA, CDR2 FQGTGA. DNA for the CDR3: TGTGCCAGCAGCTTAACGTTAAATGTGGGGCTAGCGGGAATTTTACCAACCTACGAGCAGTACTTC. Amino acids: CASSLTLNVGLAGILPTYEQYF.

The chain joins TRBV25-1 to TRBJ2-1; possible D gene TRBD2, 7 bases. Germline V gene data show CDR1 as MGHDK and CDR2 as SYGVNS. This CDR3 has 16 amino acids. V was shortened by 8 bases and J by 5 bases, with 22 bases between the two germline ends. CDR3 sequence reads: CASQVGGASGDNEQFF. The CDR3 coding sequence is TGTGCCAGCCAGGTAGGGGGGGCCTCGGGGGACAATGAGCAGTTCTTC.

V usage is TRBV27 and J usage is TRBJ2-3, with 10 bases identical to TRBD2. This CDR3 has 18 residues. Trimming took 3 bases from V and 1 from J; bases not matched to a gene: 10. The V gene's germline CDR1 is MNHEY and CDR2 SMNVEV (reference sequence). The CDR3, as DNA: TGTGCCAGCAGTTTCGGCTTTAGCGGGAGGCCGCGCACAGATACGCAGTATTTT. It translates to CASSFGFSGRPRTDTQYF.

The gene calls are TRBV6-5 and TRBJ1-2; TRBD1 agrees at 9 bases. Germline CDR1 reads MNHEY; CDR2 reads SVGAGI. CDR3 length: 13 residues. The V gene end was trimmed by 6 bases and the J gene end by 8 bases; junction bases not matched to a gene: 7. In nucleotides, the CDR3 is TGTGCCAGCAGCCGGGACAGGGTAGACGGCTACACCTTC. It codes for CASSRDRVDGYTF.